This section outlines one TCR beta chain sequence together with its context. It lacks a known antigen. The cohort was made up of under 800 healthy bone marrow donors. All cohort members were sampled while nominally healthy, although unrecorded immune exposures were likely present. The donor was CMV seronegative and was included in the group of over 300 seronegative cohort members. Every donor gave a peripheral blood sample, and the peripheral blood mononuclear cells from that sample were used for TCR beta sequencing. The Qiagen DNeasy Blood Extraction Kit was used to extract genomic DNA from the blood cell samples. These data belong to a study of cytomegalovirus exposure and HLA in healthy donors (dated by TCRdb to the late 2010s). About the full investigation: An earlier analysis of roughly 610 of the donors reported approximately 260 Gb of sequence data and 100 million to 120 million unique TCR beta sequences obtained from approximately 180 million T cells. An early release covering around 630 HLA-typed donors comprised about 320 gigabases of sequencing data and around 80 million unique TCR sequences. The genetic ancestry cluster associated with self-reported Caucasian donors included 81% of the roughly 390 genotyped donors. The study was designed to test whether signatures of past pathogen exposure could be identified by cataloging public T cell receptors. Using immunosequencing, the study profiled T cell repertoires from some 670 subjects and related those repertoires to cytomegalovirus serostatus. Besides the first cohort of 500 to 700 subjects, a separate validation cohort made up of 120 different subjects was used. The study combined high-throughput TCR immunosequencing, statistical association of individual TCRs with disease status, and machine learning to predict cytomegalovirus infection status. A later analysis re-examined previously published TCR beta repertoires from several hundred donors and added high-resolution HLA genotyping to investigate patterns of TCR occurrence. The later analysis used no new phenotypic data to find candidate immune exposures, relying instead on TCR beta sequences and their occurrence across donors. An earlier analysis of 587 of the donors used high-throughput TCR beta sequencing to judge whether each TCR beta V gene segment behaved as functional or pseudogenic. Alongside the repertoire data, information on donor age, sex, ethnicity and CMV serostatus was compiled. A later genetic analysis used genome-wide SNP genotypes for about three fifths of the 666 donors, treating that subset as a discovery cohort. All discovery cohort repertoires had been generated using a single sequencing platform. Class I and class II HLA loci were covered by the typing at four-digit resolution. The number of typed donors differed by locus: 629-630 for A, B, C, DRB1 and DQB1; approximately 520 for DQA1; approximately 600 for DPA1; and approximately 450 for DPB1. Several DR-DQ haplotypes were treated as single units for association and clustering because of strong linkage in the cohort. Across around 400 genotyped donors of the cohort, an average of about 240,000 unique TCR beta nucleotide sequences per donor were sequenced, and approximately 19% of those sequences were non-productive.

Broader findings and caveats from the paper: It was suggested by the authors that the approach could potentially be generalized to other disease states and immunological phenotypes. Roughly uniform sequencing depth across donors was assumed in presence/absence analyses, although this assumption may not hold. Because counts were too low, about 17 rarely observed V segments, including chromosome 9 orphons, were excluded from the earlier analysis of 587 of the donors. Because HLA typing was missing for some donors at each locus, association tests included only the typed subset. An association between a missense DCLRE1C variant and V-gene and J-gene trimming of TCR beta chains was found in a later genetic analysis and replicated in an independent cohort. Several of the top co-occurrence clusters appeared to be linked to parvovirus B19, influenza, CMV and Epstein-Barr virus, according to a later analysis. Across donors, most TCR sequences were observed very rarely, whereas some public TCRs were present in many individuals. In a later analysis, HLA-associated TCR beta chains showed more clonal expansion and lower generation probabilities than non-associated chains that were equally common. In a later analysis, 15,000 to 20,000 TCR beta sequences were associated with specific HLA alleles at a false discovery rate of 0.05. In the study, around 160 TCR beta chains were listed as associated with cytomegalovirus. In a later analysis, the rate of TCR association differed among HLA loci, with DRB1 alleles having the most associated TCRs and HLA-C alleles having the fewest. A few of the identified cytomegalovirus-associated TCR beta chains were confirmed in vitro to be specific for cytomegalovirus antigens. Linkage disequilibrium might explain the correlated functional status among segregating V segments, but an unknown experimental factor could not be ruled out. A later analysis found that most CMV-associated TCR beta chains appeared HLA-restricted, with HLA associations seemingly driven largely by CMV exposure. Immune exposure information for the cohort was limited to CMV serostatus. The classifier was reported to diagnose cytomegalovirus status with high specificity and sensitivity in both the original and validation cohorts. Strong co-occurrence of HLA alleles, especially DR and DQ, made assigning TCR associations to individual alleles difficult. A cluster of highly shared sequence variants was judged likely to represent a technical artifact of the sequencing pipeline. Compared with the approximately 670-donor mean, donors in an Asian-associated ancestry cluster had fewer N-insertions in productive TCRs, according to a later genetic analysis. A further reported finding was that TCR beta sequences accurately predicted the HLA-A and HLA-B alleles for most subjects in the first cohort. An earlier analysis of around 500 of the donors showed that most TCR beta V segments appeared in productive rearrangements either about 87% or about 30% of the time, which broadly matched IMGT annotations. The 87-base-pair reads could not distinguish some IMGT-functional V segments, including TRBV6-2 and TRBV6-3, so those segments were excluded. In this cohort, only TCR beta chains were sequenced, and detectable features were limited by the absence of alpha or paired-chain data.

Libraries were constructed by the immunoSEQ multiplex PCR assay. A mixture of 60 forward primers for TCR Vbeta segments and 13 reverse primers for TCR Jbeta segments was used in the multiplex PCR. The CDR3 region of rearranged TCR beta genes was amplified from genomic DNA with a multiplex PCR assay. Amplified TCR beta libraries were sequenced as 87-base-pair reads on the Illumina HiSeq System. From the authors' description of their analysis: Across the 666 repertoires, a later analysis counted tens of millions of unique TCR beta chains, 8.5 million to 12 million of which were shared by at least two donors. Raw reads were error-corrected and collapsed into unique sequences with a nearest-neighbor algorithm that merged closely related sequences to remove PCR and sequencing errors. V, D and J gene segments were assigned by aligning CDR3 sequences to IMGT reference sequences. For a sequence to be retained, a match of at least six nucleotides was required to both a V gene segment and a J gene segment. Rearrangements were classified as productive when the CDR3 lacked stop codons and remained in frame with V and J, and all other rearrangements were classified as non-productive. CDR3 was defined according to IMGT convention as the region running from the second conserved V-encoded cysteine to the conserved J-encoded phenylalanine. In an earlier analysis of 587 of the donors, sequences lacking an unambiguous match to a single V gene segment were excluded. An earlier analysis of about 600 of the donors called V segments functional above 56.7% productive rearrangements and segregating when the between-donor standard deviation exceeded 5%. To diagnose cytomegalovirus status from the catalog of TCR beta chain sequences, a statistical classification framework was built. A later analysis assigned V and J genes by comparing TCR nucleotide sequences with IMGT/GENE-DB human TR gene sequences. In a later analysis, CDR3 sequences and most-parsimonious VDJ recombination scenarios were assigned using the TCRdist pipeline. In a later analysis, every TCR beta chain was defined by the combination of its CDR3 amino acid sequence and its V-gene family, and reads without a unique V-gene family were dropped. As a way to deal with suspected cross-contamination and a sequencing artifact, a later analysis dropped hundreds of nucleotide sequences that were highly shared and had low generation probability. A later analysis calculated a clonal expansion index for each public chain from normalized within-repertoire ranks of inferred template counts. A later analysis computed generation probabilities with a VDJ recombination model fitted to out-of-frame rearrangements, and checked the results against IGoR. A later analysis scored TCR-TCR, TCR-HLA and TCR-CMV co-occurrence with hypergeometric tests, applying a repertoire-size bias correction to TCR pairs. A later analysis estimated false discovery rates by permuting HLA or CMV assignments 20 times. A later analysis grouped co-occurring TCRs with DBSCAN, adding TCRdist sequence similarity when clustering within HLA-allele-positive subsets. Repertoires with fewer than 30,000 or more than 120,000 public chains were left out of co-occurrence clustering, as were five repertoires with anomalous nucleotide sharing. The table was pulled from immuneACCESS by TCRdb, which kept in-frame rearrangements only. Such tables lose some clones; where checked, under half of the loss comes from unresolved V genes, and the rest has no known cause. The D gene and trimming were derived from the DNA, and the V and J assignments and clone size from that table. In this sample's table one finds 170,000 or so clones. Roughly 1.9% of the sample rests with the top ten.

V is cut by 2 bases and J by 3 bases, and the space between the germline ends is 10 bases. From cysteine to phenylalanine, the CDR3 is 15 amino acids long. Left in the record is the CDR3 DNA by itself, 45 bases read in frame from the first base. Based on the germline V gene (reference sequence), the CDR1 and CDR2 sequences are MNHNY and SVGAGI. The TCR was taken from a man between 25 and 39 years old in good health and CMV-seronegative. Input material: PBMCs. This chain is built from TRBV6-6 and TRBJ2-2; the D segment could be TRBD1, given 6 matching bases. The CDR3 has the sequence CASSYQGPYTGELFF. The DNA sequence follows: TGTGCCAGCAGTTACCAGGGGCCATACACCGGGGAGCTGTTTTTT.